Below are 31 T cell receptor beta chains sequenced from a single sample in a study of T cell changes during pregnancy in multiple sclerosis. Only in-frame clones appear in the TCRdb table, and some are missing; sequencing was by immunoSEQ multiplex PCR. The table lists 40,000 to 50,000 clones, approximately 94% of them singletons. The sequencing here drew on CD8+ T cells from peripheral blood mononuclear cells, taken in the third trimester of pregnancy. The receptors originated from a female donor with multiple sclerosis, enrolled in a pregnancy study.

This chain links TRBV4-2 with TRBJ1-4; tentative D call: TRBD1 (5 bases). The CDR3 is 14 residues long. From germline, CDR1 is LGHNA and CDR2 YNFKEQ. The V and J ends lost 3 bases and 6 bases respectively, with 11 bases between them. CDR3 region: CASSHDRTYEKLFF. CDR3 nucleotides: TGTGCCAGCAGCCATGACAGAACCTATGAAAAACTGTTTTTT.

V gene TRBV29-1 combines with J gene TRBJ2-3, with D possibly being TRBD2 (5 bases). V was trimmed by 2 bases and J by 1 base, leaving 13 bases between them. The CDR3 is 15 amino acids. Germline V CDR1 and CDR2: SQVTM, ANQGSEA. In nucleotides, the CDR3 is TGCAGCGTTGAAAGCGGCGTACCACGCACAGATACGCAGTATTTT. It translates to CSVESGVPRTDTQYF.

The chain links TRBV4-1 to TRBJ1-4, with no clear D. Trimming cost V 7 bases and J 0 bases, with 15 bases left between them. The CDR3 length is 16 residues. CDR1 MGHRA and CDR2 YSYEKL come from the germline V gene. CDR3 protein: CASTTEGPPTNEKLFF. The CDR3 DNA reads as TGCGCCAGCACAACCGAGGGTCCGCCAACTAATGAAAAACTGTTTTTT.

This clone was counted once. The gene calls are TRBV29-1 and TRBJ2-2; perhaps TRBD2 as D (6 bases). CDR1 is SQVTM and CDR2 is ANQGSEA in the germline V gene. V lost 3 bases and J lost 1, with 15 bases in between. This CDR3 contains 16 residues. CDR3 in amino acids: CSVEMGEEWNTGELFF. The CDR3 nucleotides read TGCAGCGTTGAGATGGGGGAGGAGTGGAACACCGGGGAGCTGTTTTTT.

This chain links TRBV6-4 with TRBJ2-1, with 9 nucleotides matching TRBD2. V lost 3 bases, J lost 3 bases, and 0 bases stayed unmatched. The germline CDR1 and CDR2 sequences are MRHNA and SNTAGT. The CDR3 loop spans 14 amino acids. DNA for the CDR3: TGTGCCAGCAGTGAAGCGGGAGGCTACAATGAGCAGTTCTTC. Residues: CASSEAGGYNEQFF.

The J gene is TRBJ2-1, the V gene TRBV7-9; 8 positions match TRBD2. V lost 5 bases to trimming and J lost 0 bases; unmatched junction nucleotides: 6. CDR3 length: 16 amino acids. The germline gives CDR1 SEHNR, CDR2 FQNEAQ (reference sequence). The CDR3 DNA reads TGTGCCAGCAGCCCCCGGAGCGGGAGCTCCTACAATGAGCAGTTCTTC. It encodes CASSPRSGSSYNEQFF.

The gene calls are TRBV29-1 and TRBJ2-2; the match to TRBD1 covers 11 bases. In germline, CDR1 is SQVTM, CDR2 ANQGSEA. V dropped 3 bases and J dropped 6; count of bases not matched to a gene: 6. The CDR3 runs 15 residues. The CDR3 DNA follows: TGCAGCGTTGAGGGGACAGGGGGAGTGTCCGGGGAGCTGTTTTTT. Encoded protein: CSVEGTGGVSGELFF.

V and J are TRBV5-6 and TRBJ2-7; the D gene is possibly TRBD2 (5 bases). The CDR3 length is 12 residues. Per germline, CDR1 SGHDT and CDR2 YYEEEE. V was cut by 2 bases and J by 5 bases, with 8 bases left in between. The CDR3 protein is CASSFISDEQYF. CDR3 sequence (DNA): TGTGCCAGCAGCTTCATTAGCGACGAGCAGTACTTC.

The chain employs TRBV2 and TRBJ2-7, with D tentatively TRBD2 (6 bases). This CDR3 has 13 amino acids. The V and J ends lost 8 bases and 0 bases respectively, with 11 bases between them. Germline V gene data show CDR1 as SNHLY and CDR2 as FYNNEI. The DNA for the CDR3 is TGTGCCAGCGTGCCTAGCGACTCCTACGAGCAGTACTTC. Translation: CASVPSDSYEQYF.

The rearrangement uses TRBV6-1 and TRBJ2-3; D not certain. The germline V gene has CDR1 MNHNS and CDR2 SASEGT. V dropped 6 bases and J dropped 2 bases, with 15 bases sitting between them. This CDR3 has 15 residues. CDR3 sequence reads: CASSAPQAPTDTQYF. The CDR3 coding sequence is TGTGCCAGCAGCGCGCCCCAAGCCCCCACAGATACGCAGTATTTT.

The chain employs TRBV19 and TRBJ1-1; D gene uncertain. Trimming left V 3 bases short and J 4 bases short, with 15 bases between. This CDR3 region has 15 residues. In germline, CDR1 is LNHDA, CDR2 SQIVND (reference sequence). CDR3 region: CASSILAALGTEAFF. The CDR3 coding sequence is TGTGCCAGTAGTATTTTGGCAGCCCTAGGCACTGAAGCTTTCTTT.

This clone came up a few times. This rearrangement joins TRBV2 to TRBJ1-5; TRBD1 is a possible D gene (6 bases). There are 13 residues in the CDR3. Trimming took off 4 bases at V and 5 bases at J, with 9 bases between the two ends. CDR1 SNHLY and CDR2 FYNNEI come from the germline V gene. CDR3 bases: TGTGCCAGCAGTGGACAGGTTGATCAGCCCCAGCATTTT. Its protein is CASSGQVDQPQHF.

The chain recombines TRBV19 with TRBJ2-2; TRBD2 agrees at 11 bases. The CDR3 spans 17 residues. V was pared by 7 bases and J by 4 bases, with 11 bases of the junction left unmatched. In germline, CDR1 is LNHDA, CDR2 SQIVND (reference sequence). The CDR3 protein is CASIAEGLAGGTGELFF. For the CDR3, the DNA is TGTGCCAGTATCGCTGAGGGGCTAGCGGGAGGCACCGGGGAGCTGTTTTTT. Supplemented by reference TRBV19 and TRBJ2-2, the full variable domain reads DGGITQSPKYLFRKEGQNVTLSCEQNLNHDAMYWYRQDPGQGLRLIYYSQIVNDFQKGDIAEGYSVSREKKESFPLTVTSAQKNPTAFYLCASIAEGLAGGTGELFFGEGSRLTVL.

The genes are TRBV7-6 and TRBJ1-2; 10 nucleotides match TRBD1. J was trimmed by 6 bases and V by 1 base; bases with no gene match: 8. This CDR3 spans 16 amino acids. CDR1 and CDR2 (germline): SGHVS, FNYEAQ. CDR3 residues: CASSLGGRDRGHGYTF. Written as DNA, the CDR3 is TGTGCCAGCAGCTTAGGGGGCCGGGACAGGGGACATGGCTACACCTTC.

The V and J genes are TRBV2 and TRBJ2-1, with TRBD2 identical over 14 bases. The CDR3 is made up of 16 amino acids. Germline values: CDR1 SNHLY, CDR2 FYNNEI. The V segment lost 10 bases and the J segment 6 bases; nucleotides outside the gene matches: 11. CDR3 DNA sequence: TGTGCCATCGATCCGGGACTAGCGGGGGCCGGCAATGAGCAGTTCTTC. Translation: CAIDPGLAGAGNEQFF.

This clone has more than one count but fewer than ten. The chain carries TRBV19 and TRBJ2-7; D is ambiguous. V was shortened by 3 bases and J by 2 bases, with 8 bases between the two germline ends. The CDR3 consists of 13 residues. Germline CDR1 LNHDA, CDR2 SQIVND (reference sequence). The CDR3 sequence is CASSITDTYEQYF. CDR3 DNA sequence: TGTGCCAGTAGTATCACAGATACCTACGAGCAGTACTTC. Complete variable domain (other parts from reference TRBV19 and TRBJ2-7): DGGITQSPKYLFRKEGQNVTLSCEQNLNHDAMYWYRQDPGQGLRLIYYSQIVNDFQKGDIAEGYSVSREKKESFPLTVTSAQKNPTAFYLCASSITDTYEQYFGPGTRLTVT.

The V gene is TRBV2, the J gene TRBJ2-7; TRBD2 aligns across 12 bases. The V gene's germline CDR1 is SNHLY and CDR2 FYNNEI. The trim removed 6 bases at V and 4 bases at J, leaving 4 bases unmatched. The CDR3 has 14 amino acids. CDR3 sequence reads: CASSAGTSGYEQYF. DNA for the CDR3: TGTGCCAGCAGCGCCGGGACTAGCGGGTACGAGCAGTACTTC.

The V call is TRBV27, the J call TRBJ2-2, with 9 positions matching TRBD1. Germline CDR1 and CDR2: MNHEY and SMNVEV (reference sequence). V shed 5 bases, J shed 5 bases, and the junction held 6 bases outside the gene matches. The CDR3 consists of 15 residues. CDR3 sequence (DNA): TGTGCCAGCAGTCACAGGGGGCGCGGGACCGGGGAGCTGTTTTTT. As protein: CASSHRGRGTGELFF.

This chain uses TRBV28 with TRBJ1-5, with 11 positions matching TRBD1. Trimming took 4 bases from V and 6 from J; bases not matched to a gene: 5. CDR1 is MDHEN and CDR2 is SYDVKM in the germline V gene. This CDR3 has 15 amino acids. This CDR3 reads CASSSGQGAVQPQHF. CDR3 nucleotide sequence: TGTGCCAGCAGTTCCGGACAGGGGGCAGTTCAGCCCCAGCATTTT.

The chain has TRBV7-8 and TRBJ2-1; weak D call: TRBD2 (5 bases). Germline V CDR1 and CDR2: SGHVS, FQNEAQ. This CDR3 contains 12 residues. V was cut by 7 bases and J by 9 bases, with 13 bases left in between. The CDR3 here is CASTTPRGEQFF. The CDR3 nucleotides read TGTGCCAGCACCACCCCCCGGGGTGAGCAGTTCTTC.

This clone appeared once. The chain couples TRBV4-2 to TRBJ1-1; D gene ambiguous. Germline V gives CDR1 LGHNA, CDR2 YNFKEQ. The CDR3 covers 15 residues. V was shortened by 1 base and J by 0 bases, with 9 bases between the two germline ends. CDR3 in amino acids: CASSQAEGMNTEAFF. The CDR3 nucleotides are TGTGCCAGCAGCCAAGCAGAGGGAATGAACACTGAAGCTTTCTTT.

The V gene is TRBV4-3, the J gene TRBJ2-6, with a possible D match to TRBD1 (5 bases). The CDR3 sequence is 18 residues long. Deletions cut 1 base from V and 0 bases from J, with 13 bases between. Germline CDR1 reads LGHNA; CDR2 reads YSLEER. The CDR3, as DNA: TGCGCCAGCAGCCAAGTGGCAGGGTCGAGCTCTGGGGCCAACGTCCTGACTTTC. This sequence encodes CASSQVAGSSSGANVLTF.

This chain joins TRBV7-9 and TRBJ2-1; D is ambiguous. Trimming removed 3 bases at V and 4 bases at J, with 4 bases between. CDR3 size: 12 residues. CDR1 is SEHNR, CDR2 FQNEAQ, per germline (reference sequence). Here the CDR3 DNA reads TGTGCCAGCAGCTTTATGTACAATGAGCAGTTCTTC. Encoded protein: CASSFMYNEQFF.

To note about this clone: At one boundary the junction diverges from the germline segment, which might be a read error. This chain links TRBV5-4 with TRBJ2-2; 13 nucleotides align to TRBD2. The germline V gene has CDR1 SGHNT and CDR2 YYREEE (reference sequence). The CDR3 extends over 18 amino acids. The CDR3, as DNA: TGTGCCAGCAGCTTGTTAGGACTAGCGGGAGAAAAAGACGGGGAGCTGATTTTT. It codes for CASSLLGLAGEKDGELIF.

This chain links TRBV28 with TRBJ2-7, with 10 bases matching TRBD2. Germline trimming cut 6 bases from V and 7 bases from J; bases unmatched to any gene: 12. The CDR3 contains 15 residues. Germline V gene data show CDR1 as MDHEN and CDR2 as SYDVKM. The CDR3 coding sequence is TGTGCCAGCAGCTCCCGGCTAGCGGGAGTATGGGAGCAGTACTTC. It is translated as CASSSRLAGVWEQYF. The full variable domain, with the rest looked up from reference TRBV28 and TRBJ2-7, is DVKVTQSSRYLVKRTGEKVFLECVQDMDHENMFWYRQDPGLGLRLIYFSYDVKMKEKGDIPEGYSVSREKKERFSLILESASTNQTSMYLCASSSRLAGVWEQYFGPGTRLTVT.

The V and J genes are TRBV19 and TRBJ1-1, with 7 bases aligning to TRBD1. Unmatched junction bases numbered 11, after V lost 3 bases and J lost 1 base. The CDR3 is 17 amino acids. CDR1 and CDR2 (germline): LNHDA, SQIVND (reference sequence). The chain's CDR3 is CASSIKFRGLENTEAFF. CDR3 in DNA: TGTGCCAGTAGTATCAAGTTTAGGGGGCTGGAGAACACTGAAGCTTTCTTT.

This clone appeared once. V usage is TRBV7-3 and J usage is TRBJ2-7, with 7 bases aligning to TRBD1. CDR3 length: 13 residues. J was trimmed by 1 base and V by 4 bases; bases with no gene match: 1. Germline V gene lookup returns CDR1 SGHTA and CDR2 FQGTGA. CDR3 nucleotides: TGTGCCAGCAGCTGGGGACAGTCCTACGAGCAGTACTTC. Encoded protein: CASSWGQSYEQYF.

V usage is TRBV4-1 and J usage is TRBJ2-1; a possible D gene is TRBD2 (6 bases). V lost 2 bases to trimming and J lost 2 bases, with 10 bases between them. The CDR3 sequence is 15 residues long. Germline V lookup: CDR1 MGHRA, CDR2 YSYEKL. CDR3 DNA: TGCGCCAGCAGCCAAACGGGGGAACCCTACAATGAGCAGTTCTTC. Its translation: CASSQTGEPYNEQFF.

The count of this clone is one. The chain combines TRBV6-4 with TRBJ1-2; D gene ambiguous. The CDR3 runs to 16 residues. Trimming removed 3 bases at V and 6 bases at J, with 20 bases between. CDR1 is MRHNA, CDR2 SNTAGT, per germline. CDR3 sequence: CASSEASGRAGNGYTF. CDR3 nucleotide sequence: TGTGCCAGCAGTGAGGCCAGCGGCCGCGCGGGGAATGGCTACACCTTC.

The chain links TRBV6-6 to TRBJ2-1; possible D gene TRBD1, 7 bases. Trimming removed 2 bases from V and 6 bases from J, with 17 bases in between. The CDR3 contains 16 residues. The germline gives CDR1 MNHNY, CDR2 SVGAGI (reference sequence). The CDR3 region has the DNA TGTGCCAGCAGTTACCCTTCAGGGGGGTCTGGCAATGAGCAGTTCTTC. Residues: CASSYPSGGSGNEQFF.

CDR3 nucleotide sequence: TGTGCCAGCAGCTTAGCCGGGATGTACGAGCAGTACTTC. It translates to CASSLAGMYEQYF. The gene calls are TRBV7-6 and TRBJ2-7; tentative D call: TRBD2 (5 bases). The CDR3 totals 13 residues. Trimming removed 0 bases at V and 4 bases at J, with 7 bases between. Germline V gives CDR1 SGHVS, CDR2 FNYEAQ.